What follows are 27 T cell receptor beta chains derived from one specimen sequenced in a study of cytomegalovirus exposure and HLA in healthy donors. Profiling relied on immunoSEQ multiplex PCR, and the TCRdb table lists in-frame clones only, not all of them. The sample contains 90,000 to 130,000 clones, roughly 90% of which appear only once. Sample: PBMCs. The receptors come from a woman aged 18-35 years in good health and CMV-seronegative.

The V gene is TRBV5-1, the J gene TRBJ2-3; 11 nucleotides align to TRBD2. Germline-derived CDR1 and CDR2 are SGHRS and YFSETQ. The junction had 14 bases not matched to a gene; V was cut back by 4 bases and J by 4 bases. The CDR3 runs 18 residues. CDR3 nucleotides: TGCGCCAGCAGCATCCGTGGACTAGCGGGTTTTGGACCAGATACGCAGTATTTT. Translated, it gives CASSIRGLAGFGPDTQYF.

The chain links TRBV28 to TRBJ2-2; TRBD1 agrees at 7 bases. Per germline, CDR1 MDHEN and CDR2 SYDVKM. The V and J ends lost 7 bases and 0 bases, in that order; junction bases with no gene match: 8. CDR3 length equals 16 residues. CDR3 protein: CASKTLGQTNTGELFF. CDR3 in DNA: TGTGCCAGCAAAACATTGGGACAGACGAACACCGGGGAGCTGTTTTTT.

This chain uses TRBV28 with TRBJ1-2, with TRBD1 as a possible D gene (6 bases). This CDR3 has 14 amino acids. CDR1 MDHEN and CDR2 SYDVKM come from the germline V gene. Trimming pared 5 bases from V and 8 bases from J, leaving 18 bases between. CDR3 coding DNA: TGTGCCAGCAGTCCAACGGGACAAGCGGTGGGCTACACCTTC. Protein product: CASSPTGQAVGYTF.

The V gene is TRBV25-1, the J gene TRBJ2-1; a possible D gene is TRBD2 (6 bases). The germline V and J ends were trimmed by 3 bases and 9 bases, with 9 bases remaining between them. CDR3 size: 12 residues. Germline CDR1 MGHDK, CDR2 SYGVNS. The CDR3 sequence: CASSDVGGEQFF. CDR3 DNA sequence: TGTGCCAGCAGTGATGTCGGGGGTGAGCAGTTCTTC. Full variable domain (rest looked up from reference TRBV25-1 and TRBJ2-1): EADIYQTPRYLVIGTGKKITLECSQTMGHDKMYWYQQDPGMELHLIHYSYGVNSTEKGDLSSESTVSRIRTEHFPLTLESARPSHTSQYLCASSDVGGEQFFGPGTRLTVL.

This chain connects TRBV9 to TRBJ1-3; TRBD1 might be the D (5 bases). V was cut by 0 bases and J by 0 bases, with 7 bases left in between. This CDR3 is built from 15 residues. Germline V gene data show CDR1 as SGDLS and CDR2 as YYNGEE. As DNA, the CDR3 is TGTGCCAGCAGCGTAGTGGGGGGCTCTGGAAACACCATATATTTT. Residues: CASSVVGGSGNTIYF.

The V call is TRBV18, the J call TRBJ1-4; 9 positions agree with TRBD1. This CDR3 has 15 residues. The germline V gene has CDR1 KGHSH and CDR2 LQKENI. J gave up 8 bases and V 1 base, and 5 bases lay outside the gene matches. In DNA, the CDR3 is TGTGCCAGCTCACCACGGACAGGGGTTGGCGAAAAACTGTTTTTT. Its protein is CASSPRTGVGEKLFF.

The DNA for the CDR3 is TGTGCCAGCAGCCCGAGGGGGACAGCTTCTTATGGCTACACCTTC. Its protein product is CASSPRGTASYGYTF. This chain joins TRBV9 and TRBJ1-2; 7 nucleotides align to TRBD1. From germline, CDR1 is SGDLS and CDR2 YYNGEE. This CDR3 region has 15 residues. Losses at the gene ends were 4 bases for V and 5 bases for J; bases not matched to a gene: 11.

This chain links TRBV28 with TRBJ1-1; 7 nucleotides match TRBD1. The CDR3 totals 17 residues. The V and J ends lost 4 bases and 0 bases, in that order; junction bases with no gene match: 11. The germline gives CDR1 MDHEN, CDR2 SYDVKM. Written as DNA, the CDR3 is TGTGCCAGCAGTTCCCTAAAAGGGGGCGAAATGAACACTGAAGCTTTCTTT. Its translation: CASSSLKGGEMNTEAFF.

This clone came up once. This rearrangement joins TRBV9 to TRBJ2-7; no clear D. Germline loops: CDR1 SGDLS, CDR2 YYNGEE. Trimming removed 3 bases at V and 0 bases at J, with 10 bases between. The CDR3 covers 14 residues. CDR3 nucleotide sequence: TGTGCCAGCAGCGCCCGACTTAGCTCCTACGAGCAGTACTTC. Residues: CASSARLSSYEQYF.

V is TRBV6-6 and J is TRBJ1-1; 7 bases match TRBD1. Trimming at V came to 4 bases and at J to 7 bases, leaving 9 bases not matched to a gene. This CDR3 region has 14 residues. Germline-derived CDR1 and CDR2 are MNHNY and SVGAGI (reference sequence). CDR3 residues: CASSWDSTFREAFF. CDR3 sequence (DNA): TGTGCCAGCAGTTGGGACAGTACTTTTCGTGAAGCTTTCTTT.

V is TRBV5-1 and J is TRBJ1-1, with 8 nucleotides matching TRBD1. Germline V gives CDR1 SGHRS, CDR2 YFSETQ. V dropped 3 bases and J dropped 1; count of bases not matched to a gene: 2. The CDR3 is made up of 14 amino acids. CDR3: CASSSGQANTEAFF. The CDR3 coding sequence is TGCGCCAGCAGCTCGGGACAGGCGAACACTGAAGCTTTCTTT. Based on the CDR3 plus reference TRBV5-1 and TRBJ1-1, the full variable domain is KAGVTQTPRYLIKTRGQQVTLSCSPISGHRSVSWYQQTPGQGLQFLFEYFSETQRNKGNFPGRFSGRQFSNSRSEMNVSTLELGDSALYLCASSSGQANTEAFFGQGTRLTVV.

This clone was found a few times. V gene TRBV5-4 combines with J gene TRBJ2-7; 8 bases match TRBD2. The V gene's germline CDR1 is SGHNT and CDR2 YYREEE (reference sequence). The CDR3 runs 16 residues. Trimming removed 4 bases from V and 0 bases from J; junction bases left unmatched: 9. CDR3 in DNA: TGTGCCAGCAGCGCAACACCTAGCGGGTCCTCCTACGAGCAGTACTTC. It encodes CASSATPSGSSYEQYF.

This chain joins TRBV6-1 and TRBJ1-1; 8 bases fit TRBD1. The CDR3 is made up of 16 amino acids. CDR1 is MNHNS and CDR2 is SASEGT in the germline V gene. V trimming: 4 bases; J trimming: 6 bases; junction bases outside the gene matches: 13. The CDR3 loop is CASSGRTGWDLAEAFF. In DNA, the CDR3 is TGTGCCAGCAGTGGGCGGACAGGGTGGGATCTCGCTGAAGCTTTCTTT.

The chain couples TRBV7-3 to TRBJ1-2; 9 bases align to TRBD1. The J segment lost 2 bases and the V segment lost 5 bases, leaving 3 bases of the junction unmatched. The V gene's germline CDR1 is SGHTA and CDR2 FQGTGA. The CDR3 loop spans 14 amino acids. CDR3 amino acids: CASSPGQGNYGYTF. The CDR3 nucleotides read TGTGCCAGCAGCCCGGGACAGGGCAACTATGGCTACACCTTC.

This clone was observed a handful of times. The rearrangement joins TRBV6-1 to TRBJ1-5; 11 nucleotides match TRBD1. The CDR3 is 15 amino acids. Looked up from germline, CDR1 is MNHNS and CDR2 is SASEGT. The V gene end was trimmed by 5 bases and the J gene end by 1 base; junction bases not matched to a gene: 1. Here the CDR3 reads CASSWDRGSNQPQHF. The CDR3 coding sequence is TGTGCCAGCAGTTGGGACAGGGGGAGCAATCAGCCCCAGCATTTT.

V is TRBV28 and J is TRBJ1-5; D remains ambiguous. Germline CDR1 is MDHEN and CDR2 is SYDVKM. The CDR3 length is 12 residues. Trimming pared 7 bases from V and 6 bases from J, leaving 10 bases between. CDR3 in DNA: TGTGCCAGCACCCCCCGAGGTCAGCCCCAGCATTTT. It codes for CASTPRGQPQHF.

This rearrangement joins TRBV4-2 to TRBJ2-7, with a weak D call TRBD1 (5 bases). Germline V gene sequence: CDR1 LGHNA, CDR2 YNFKEQ. The CDR3 runs 13 residues. The V gene lost 0 bases and the J gene lost 4 bases, with 7 bases spanning the gap. The CDR3 region is CASSQDRAYEQYF. The CDR3 DNA reads as TGTGCCAGCAGCCAAGACAGGGCGTACGAGCAGTACTTC.

This clone has only a few counts. V gene TRBV29-1 combines with J gene TRBJ1-2, with D unresolved. V was clipped by 8 bases and J by 0 bases, with 13 bases between them. Per the germline V gene, CDR1 is SQVTM and CDR2 is ANQGSEA. The CDR3 sequence is 13 residues long. The chain's CDR3 is CSSLEGANYGYTF. The CDR3 nucleotides are TGCAGCTCTCTCGAGGGAGCTAACTATGGCTACACCTTC.

A few counts support this clone. The chain uses TRBV4-3 and TRBJ2-1; TRBD2 agrees at 7 bases. The J segment lost 2 bases and the V segment lost 3 bases, leaving 19 bases of the junction unmatched. Germline CDR1 is LGHNA and CDR2 is YSLEER. The CDR3 length is 20 residues. CDR3 protein: CASSHSDGGSSGPTYNEQFF. The CDR3 DNA reads TGCGCCAGCAGCCATTCCGATGGGGGGAGTAGCGGGCCAACCTACAATGAGCAGTTCTTC.

V and J are TRBV6-4 and TRBJ2-1; 9 bases map to TRBD2. Losses at the gene ends were 2 bases for V and 8 bases for J; bases not matched to a gene: 7. This CDR3 is built from 15 residues. Germline CDR1 MRHNA, CDR2 SNTAGT. The CDR3 coding sequence is TGTGCCAGCAGTGACAAACTAGCGGGTGTCGATGAGCAGTTCTTC. Translated, it gives CASSDKLAGVDEQFF.

The chain uses TRBV4-2 and TRBJ1-2, with TRBD1 matching 7 bases. The junction had 5 bases not matched to a gene; V was cut back by 1 base and J by 6 bases. This CDR3 spans 14 amino acids. Germline V gives CDR1 LGHNA, CDR2 YNFKEQ. The CDR3, as DNA: TGTGCCAGCAGCCAAGTGACAGGGTCGGATGGCTACACCTTC. Translated, it gives CASSQVTGSDGYTF.

This chain connects TRBV15 to TRBJ2-3; tentatively, D is TRBD2 (5 bases). With 0 bases removed from V and 6 bases from J, the gap between germline ends came to 16 bases. Germline V gives CDR1 LNHNV, CDR2 YYDKDF (reference sequence). The CDR3 is made up of 16 amino acids. The CDR3 region is CATSRDHPGKSDTQYF. CDR3 DNA: TGTGCCACCAGCAGAGATCATCCGGGGAAATCGGATACGCAGTATTTT. Full variable domain (remainder filled in from reference TRBV15 and TRBJ2-3): DAMVIQNPRYQVTQFGKPVTLSCSQTLNHNVMYWYQQKSSQAPKLLFHYYDKDFNNEADTPDNFQSRRPNTSFCFLDIRSPGLGDTAMYLCATSRDHPGKSDTQYFGPGTRLTVL.

A few counts support this clone. This sequence joins TRBV7-2 and TRBJ1-2; D remains ambiguous. CDR1 and CDR2 (germline): SGHTA, FQGNSA. The CDR3 consists of 13 residues. V was pared by 6 bases and J by 8 bases, with 16 bases between. In DNA form, the CDR3 reads TGTGCCAGCAGTCCCCTCTTGCCGGGGGGCTACACCTTC. Translating gives CASSPLLPGGYTF.

This chain links TRBV30 with TRBJ1-1; 10 bases are shared with TRBD1. The length of the CDR3 is 14 residues. The V gene end was trimmed by 2 bases and the J gene end by 5 bases; junction bases not matched to a gene: 5. Germline V CDR1 and CDR2: GTSNPN, SVGIG (reference sequence). As DNA, the CDR3 is TGTGCCTGGAGTCCCGGGACAGGGGAGACTGAAGCTTTCTTT. Its translation is CAWSPGTGETEAFF.

The chain has TRBV7-2 and TRBJ2-1; 11 nucleotides match TRBD2. The CDR3 length is 15 residues. The germline gives CDR1 SGHTA, CDR2 FQGNSA. With 5 bases clipped from V and 4 bases from J, the junction kept 4 bases outside the gene matches. In DNA form, the CDR3 reads TGTGCCAGCAGCCCGGGACTAGCGGATTACAATGAGCAGTTCTTC. Translated, it gives CASSPGLADYNEQFF.

The chain combines TRBV2 with TRBJ2-5, with 12 bases fitting TRBD2. The CDR3 totals 18 residues. CDR1 SNHLY and CDR2 FYNNEI come from the germline V gene. Trimming took 1 base from V and 0 from J; bases not matched to a gene: 6. The CDR3 coding sequence is TGTGCCAGCAGTGAAGGACTAGCGGGAGCCGGGTACCAAGAGACCCAGTACTTC. Amino acids: CASSEGLAGAGYQETQYF. Full variable domain (remainder filled in from reference TRBV2 and TRBJ2-5): EPEVTQTPSHQVTQMGQEVILRCVPISNHLYFYWYRQILGQKVEFLVSFYNNEISEKSEIFDDQFSVERPDGSNFTLKIRSTKLEDSAMYFCASSEGLAGAGYQETQYFGPGTRLLVL.

The chain couples TRBV7-6 to TRBJ2-5; perhaps TRBD1 as D (6 bases). Trimming removed 4 bases at V and 5 bases at J, with 11 bases between. The CDR3 totals 13 residues. Germline values: CDR1 SGHVS, CDR2 FNYEAQ. The CDR3 sequence is CASSYSQGETQYF. DNA for the CDR3: TGTGCCAGCAGCTATTCGCAGGGGGAGACCCAGTACTTC.